This T cell receptor (beta chain) was obtained from a study of CD8 T cells in Susac syndrome. Study-level information: Each patient with Susac syndrome, at the time of blood draw, was therapy-naive, on corticosteroids, or on intravenous immunoglobulin alone. Study observations and caveats: Clonal expansion did not appear in Susac syndrome CD4+ T cell repertoires. Only a relatively small number of individuals were included in the TCR sequencing and HLA analysis.

This clonotype has only one observation. No antigen is known for it. High-throughput TCR beta sequencing covered peripheral CD8+ and CD4+ T cells. The authors reverse transcribed about 0.5 to 1 ug RNA with random hexamers. TCRdb called the immunoSEQ multiplex PCR reads again in MiXCR, with one record for every CDR3 protein. The repertoire holds about 170,000 distinct CDR3 sequences, approximately 94% seen once, with approximately 0.12% in the top ten. The sequence was obtained from a human donor with Susac syndrome. The sample comprised CD4+ T cells from PBMCs.

CDR3 coding DNA: TGCAGCGTTGAAGATGGGTTACGGGCAGATACGCAGTATTTT. It translates to CSVEDGLRADTQYF. This chain connects TRBV29-1 to TRBJ2-3; no definite D call. Germline CDR1 reads SQVTM; CDR2 reads ANQGSEA. This CDR3 is 14 amino acids long. The germline V and J ends were trimmed by 0 bases and 4 bases, with 11 bases remaining between them.